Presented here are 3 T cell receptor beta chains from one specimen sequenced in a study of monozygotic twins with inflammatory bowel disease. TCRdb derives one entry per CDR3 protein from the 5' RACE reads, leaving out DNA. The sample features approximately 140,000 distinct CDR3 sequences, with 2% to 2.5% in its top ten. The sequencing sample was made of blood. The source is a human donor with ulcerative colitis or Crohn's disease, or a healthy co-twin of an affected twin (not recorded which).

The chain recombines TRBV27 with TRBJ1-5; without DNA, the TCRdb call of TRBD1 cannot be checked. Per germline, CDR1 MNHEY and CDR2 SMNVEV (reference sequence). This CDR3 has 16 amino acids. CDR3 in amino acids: CASSLGPGQSNQPQHF.

CDR3 region: CASRLDGGASTDTQYF. The chain carries TRBV5-1 and TRBJ2-3; TCRdb lists TRBD1, though no DNA is available to test this call. Looked up from germline, CDR1 is SGHRS and CDR2 is YFSETQ. The CDR3 contains 16 residues.

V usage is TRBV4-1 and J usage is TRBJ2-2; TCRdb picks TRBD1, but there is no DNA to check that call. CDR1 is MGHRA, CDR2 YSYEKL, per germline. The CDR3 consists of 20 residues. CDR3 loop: CASSRPFLARDRVNTGELFF.